Below are 6 T cell receptor beta chains sequenced from a single sample in a study of T cell changes during pregnancy in multiple sclerosis. Profiling relied on immunoSEQ multiplex PCR, and the TCRdb table lists in-frame clones only, not all of them. In the table there are about 51,000 clones, approximately 89% of which are singletons. The source was CD8+ T cells from peripheral blood mononuclear cells, collected in the second trimester of pregnancy. The receptors stem from a female donor with multiple sclerosis, enrolled in a pregnancy study.

This chain uses TRBV7-6 with TRBJ2-7; TRBD2 aligns across 14 bases. The CDR3 is 17 residues long. Germline V CDR1 and CDR2: SGHVS, FNYEAQ. With 6 bases clipped from V and 0 bases from J, the junction kept 7 bases outside the gene matches. In DNA, the CDR3 is TGTGCCAGCAGAGGACTAGCGGGGGGCCCCCTCTCCTACGAGCAGTACTTC. Translating gives CASRGLAGGPLSYEQYF. The whole variable domain, filled in from reference TRBV7-6 and TRBJ2-7, reads GAGVSQSPRYKVTKRGQDVALRCDPISGHVSLYWYRQALGQGPEFLTYFNYEAQQDKSGLPNDRFSAERPEGSISTLTIQRTEQRDSAMYRCASRGLAGGPLSYEQYFGPGTRLTVT.

The CDR3 coding sequence is TGTGCCAGCAGTTTGCGGGGTGGTAATTCACCCCTCCACTTT. Translation: CASSLRGGNSPLHF. The rearrangement joins TRBV27 to TRBJ1-6, with D hard to call. CDR3 length: 14 amino acids. The germline CDR1 and CDR2 sequences are MNHEY and SMNVEV (reference sequence). Deletions cut 3 bases from V and 6 bases from J, with 9 bases between.

This chain joins TRBV6-5 and TRBJ2-1; TRBD1 matches 8 bases. Germline trimming cut 1 base from V and 6 bases from J; bases unmatched to any gene: 2. Germline values: CDR1 MNHEY, CDR2 SVGAGI. The CDR3 covers 14 residues. Here the CDR3 reads CASSYFDRGNEQFF. CDR3 nucleotides: TGTGCCAGCAGTTACTTTGACAGGGGCAATGAGCAGTTCTTC.

This clone was picked up one time. V and J are TRBV5-1 and TRBJ2-6; D uncertain. Germline lookup yields CDR1 SGHRS and CDR2 YFSETQ. The CDR3 is made up of 17 amino acids. Trimming stripped 0 bases from V and 0 bases from J, with 10 bases between. CDR3 in amino acids: CASSLVAPTSGANVLTF. As DNA, the CDR3 is TGCGCCAGCAGCTTGGTGGCACCAACCTCTGGGGCCAACGTCCTGACTTTC.

J is TRBJ2-1 and V is TRBV27, with a tentative D call TRBD2 (6 bases). This CDR3 is built from 13 residues. V was cut by 2 bases and J by 6 bases, with 8 bases left in between. Germline V lookup: CDR1 MNHEY, CDR2 SMNVEV (reference sequence). The CDR3 sequence: CASSLTGLNEQFF. As DNA, the CDR3 is TGTGCCAGCAGTTTAACGGGACTCAATGAGCAGTTCTTC.

The chain employs TRBV19 and TRBJ1-4; unclear D gene. Germline V lookup: CDR1 LNHDA, CDR2 SQIVND (reference sequence). Trimming pared 7 bases from V and 8 bases from J, leaving 11 bases between. The CDR3 runs to 12 residues. In nucleotides, the CDR3 is TGTGCCAGTAATTATGGCGGAGAAAAACTGTTTTTT. As protein: CASNYGGEKLFF. The entire variable domain, with the rest obtained from reference TRBV19 and TRBJ1-4, is as follows: DGGITQSPKYLFRKEGQNVTLSCEQNLNHDAMYWYRQDPGQGLRLIYYSQIVNDFQKGDIAEGYSVSREKKESFPLTVTSAQKNPTAFYLCASNYGGEKLFFGSGTQLSVL.